The source of this T cell receptor beta chain is a study of T-cell memory formation after mild COVID-19. Overall study findings and caveats: Shrinking CD4+ clones were chiefly CM and EM; CD8+ ones were chiefly EMRA.

In regard to this clonotype: The antigen remains undetermined.

From the 5' RACE reads, TCRdb called clonotypes with MiXCR, one entry per CDR3 protein. The sample gives some 210,000 distinct CDR3 sequences, around 19% of which show up once; 2% to 2.5% is in the top ten. The CDR3 loop spans 17 amino acids. The trim removed 3 bases at V and 5 bases at J, leaving 5 bases unmatched. Germline V lookup: CDR1 SGHVS, CDR2 FQNEAQ. Sequenced material: PBMCs or a T cell subset sorted from them (not recorded which). The source of this sequence is an adult woman who had mild COVID-19 (a few samples of this study predate the infection). Cell type and time point are not known. This chain links TRBV7-8 with TRBJ2-2; 14 positions match TRBD2. CDR3 bases: TGTGCCAGCAGCTTCGGGACTAGCGGGAGATGGACCGGGGAGCTGTTTTTT. This gives the protein CASSFGTSGRWTGELFF.